These 4 T cell receptor beta chains share one sample of origin, sequenced in a study of blood T cell repertoires in COVID-19. This table comes from immunoSEQ multiplex PCR, and its TCRdb copy is limited to in-frame clones, with some not included. Of about 490,000 clones listed, approximately 83% are singletons. The sequenced sample consisted of peripheral blood. Receptors were obtained from a human donor in a cohort sampled during active COVID-19.

The chain uses TRBV4-2 and TRBJ1-5, with D hard to call. The CDR3 covers 17 residues. Trimming stripped 6 bases from V and 0 bases from J, with 18 bases between. In germline, CDR1 is LGHNA, CDR2 YNFKEQ. The CDR3 bases are TGTGCCAGCAGGGGCTGGGGAGGCAGGTTTAGCAATCAGCCCCAGCATTTT. This translates into CASRGWGGRFSNQPQHF.

V gene TRBV6-4 combines with J gene TRBJ2-7, with 10 positions matching TRBD1. The ends lost 10 bases at V and 3 bases at J; junction bases unmatched: 15. The CDR3 runs to 16 residues. In germline, CDR1 is MRHNA, CDR2 SNTAGT. This chain's CDR3 is CANVFFVGDRGYEQYF. The CDR3 DNA sequence: TGTGCCAATGTATTTTTTGTTGGGGACAGGGGCTACGAGCAGTACTTC.

This clone was counted once. V usage is TRBV6-1 and J usage is TRBJ1-6; 9 positions match TRBD1. After removal of 1 base from V and 6 bases from J, the junction contained 4 bases not matched to a gene. The CDR3 runs to 16 residues. Germline CDR1 MNHNS, CDR2 SASEGT. The DNA of the CDR3 is TGTGCCAGCAGTGAAGGTTGGGGACAGGGTAATTCACCCCTCCACTTT. This sequence encodes CASSEGWGQGNSPLHF.

This sequence joins TRBV9 and TRBJ2-5; 12 nucleotides agree with TRBD2. Per germline, CDR1 SGDLS and CDR2 YYNGEE. This CDR3 has 17 amino acids. V shed 0 bases and J 1 base; nucleotides not matched to a gene: 4. The CDR3 here is CASSVALTSGGQETQYF. The CDR3 nucleotides read TGTGCCAGCAGCGTAGCCCTGACTAGCGGGGGCCAAGAGACCCAGTACTTC.